This T cell receptor (beta chain) was captured by sequencing in a study of shared clonotypes between healthy human individuals. Study results and limitations: Although depth was large, rarefaction showed that sequencing of the sorted subsets was incomplete.

Naive CD8 populations comprised CD45RO-negative cells positively selected for CCR7, excluding terminally differentiated effector memory CD45RA+ cells. Generated by immunoSEQ multiplex PCR, the TCRdb table keeps only in-frame clones and is missing some. The sample yields some 580,000 clones, roughly 98% seen once. This clone was seen just once. Its antigen remains unidentified. The source is a man aged 25 to 40 in good health. The specimen sequenced was naive CD8+ T cells sorted from blood.

CDR3 residues: CASSVGGLRGEQYF. CDR3 bases: TGTGCCAGCAGCGTCGGGGGGCTTCGCGGCGAGCAGTACTTC. The chain carries TRBV9 and TRBJ2-7, with D possibly matching TRBD2 (7 bases). Germline CDR1 reads SGDLS; CDR2 reads YYNGEE. The CDR3 length is 14 residues. V was trimmed by 2 bases and J by 6 bases, leaving 15 bases between them.